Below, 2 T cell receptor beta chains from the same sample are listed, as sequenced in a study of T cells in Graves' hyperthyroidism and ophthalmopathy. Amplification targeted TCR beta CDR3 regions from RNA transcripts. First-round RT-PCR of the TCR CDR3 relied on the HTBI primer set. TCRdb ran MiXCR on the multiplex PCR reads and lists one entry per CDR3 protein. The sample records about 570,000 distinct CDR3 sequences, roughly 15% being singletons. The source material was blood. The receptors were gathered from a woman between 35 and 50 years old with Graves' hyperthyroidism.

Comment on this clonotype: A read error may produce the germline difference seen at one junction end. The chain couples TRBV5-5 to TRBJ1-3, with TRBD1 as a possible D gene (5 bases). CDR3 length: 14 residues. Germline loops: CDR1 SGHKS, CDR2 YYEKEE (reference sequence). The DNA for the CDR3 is TGTGCCAGCAGCTTGGGGGGCGCCGGAAGCACCATATATTTT. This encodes CASSLGGAGSTIYF.

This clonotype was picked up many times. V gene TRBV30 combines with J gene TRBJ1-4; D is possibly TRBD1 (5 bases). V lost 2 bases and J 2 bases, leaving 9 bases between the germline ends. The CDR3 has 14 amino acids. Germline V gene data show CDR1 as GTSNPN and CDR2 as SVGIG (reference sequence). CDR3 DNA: TGTGCCTGGAGTTATGGGGGGACTAATGAAAAACTGTTTTTT. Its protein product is CAWSYGGTNEKLFF.